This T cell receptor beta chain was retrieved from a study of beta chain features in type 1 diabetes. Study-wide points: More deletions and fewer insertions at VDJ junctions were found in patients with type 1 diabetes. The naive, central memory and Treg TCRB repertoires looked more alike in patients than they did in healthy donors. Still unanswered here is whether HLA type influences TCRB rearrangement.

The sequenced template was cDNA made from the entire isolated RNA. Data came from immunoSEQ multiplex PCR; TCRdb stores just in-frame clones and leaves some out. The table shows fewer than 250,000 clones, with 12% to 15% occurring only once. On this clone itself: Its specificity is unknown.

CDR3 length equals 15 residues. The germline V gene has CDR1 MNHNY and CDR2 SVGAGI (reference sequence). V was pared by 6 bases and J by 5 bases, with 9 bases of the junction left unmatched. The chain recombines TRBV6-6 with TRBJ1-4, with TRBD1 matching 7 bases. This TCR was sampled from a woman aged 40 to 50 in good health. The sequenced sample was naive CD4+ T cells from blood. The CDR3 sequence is CASRLDRALNEKLFF. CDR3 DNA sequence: TGTGCCAGCAGACTTGACAGGGCGTTGAATGAAAAACTGTTTTTT.